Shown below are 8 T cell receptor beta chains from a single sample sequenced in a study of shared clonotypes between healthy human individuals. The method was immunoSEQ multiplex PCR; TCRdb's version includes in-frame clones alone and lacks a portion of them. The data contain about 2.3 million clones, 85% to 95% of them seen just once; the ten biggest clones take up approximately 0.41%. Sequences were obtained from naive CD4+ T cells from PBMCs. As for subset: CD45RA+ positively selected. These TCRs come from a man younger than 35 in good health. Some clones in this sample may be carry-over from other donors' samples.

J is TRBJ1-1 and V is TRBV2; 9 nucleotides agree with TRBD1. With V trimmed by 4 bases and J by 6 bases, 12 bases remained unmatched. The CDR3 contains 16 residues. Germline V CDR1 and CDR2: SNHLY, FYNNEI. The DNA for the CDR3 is TGTGCCAGCAGTGCTTACAGGGGGCGCGGGTCAGCTGAAGCTTTCTTT. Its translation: CASSAYRGRGSAEAFF.

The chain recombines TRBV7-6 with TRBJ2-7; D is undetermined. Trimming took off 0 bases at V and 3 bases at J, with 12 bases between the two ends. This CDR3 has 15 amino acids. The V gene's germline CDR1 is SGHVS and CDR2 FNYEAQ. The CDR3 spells CASSLASFPGYEQYF. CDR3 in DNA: TGTGCCAGCAGCTTAGCCTCTTTCCCAGGCTACGAGCAGTACTTC.

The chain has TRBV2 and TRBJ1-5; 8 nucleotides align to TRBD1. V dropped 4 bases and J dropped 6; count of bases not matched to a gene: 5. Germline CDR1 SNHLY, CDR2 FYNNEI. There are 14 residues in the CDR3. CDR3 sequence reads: CASSGQGMVQPQHF. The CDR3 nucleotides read TGTGCCAGCAGTGGACAGGGGATGGTTCAGCCCCAGCATTTT.

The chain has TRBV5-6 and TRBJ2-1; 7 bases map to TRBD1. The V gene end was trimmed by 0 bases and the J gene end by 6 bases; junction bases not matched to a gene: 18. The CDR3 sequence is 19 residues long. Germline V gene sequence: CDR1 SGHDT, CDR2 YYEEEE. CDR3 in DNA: TGTGCCAGCAGCTTGGCCGGGCCCCTTGAGGGGGCGCGGTTCAATGAGCAGTTCTTC. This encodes CASSLAGPLEGARFNEQFF.

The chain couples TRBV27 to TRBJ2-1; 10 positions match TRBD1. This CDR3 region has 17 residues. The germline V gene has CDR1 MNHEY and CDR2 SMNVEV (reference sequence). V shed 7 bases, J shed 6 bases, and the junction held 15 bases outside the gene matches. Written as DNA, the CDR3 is TGTGCCAGCATCCCTTACCGGGACAGGGGTTCCCGCAATGAGCAGTTCTTC. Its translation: CASIPYRDRGSRNEQFF.

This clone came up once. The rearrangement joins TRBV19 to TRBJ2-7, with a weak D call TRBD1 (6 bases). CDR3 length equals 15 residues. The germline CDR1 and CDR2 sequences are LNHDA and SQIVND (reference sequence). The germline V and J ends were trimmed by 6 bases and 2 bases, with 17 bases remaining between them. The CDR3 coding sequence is TGTGCCAGTAGGGTCCGGGACATTGGGACCTACGAGCAGTACTTC. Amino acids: CASRVRDIGTYEQYF.

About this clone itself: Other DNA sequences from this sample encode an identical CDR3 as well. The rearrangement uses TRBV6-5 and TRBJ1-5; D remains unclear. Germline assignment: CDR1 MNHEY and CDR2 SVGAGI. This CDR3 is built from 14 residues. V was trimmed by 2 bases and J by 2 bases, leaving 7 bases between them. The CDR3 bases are TGTGCCAGCAGTTACCGGGGTGGCAATCAGCCCCAGCATTTT. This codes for CASSYRGGNQPQHF.

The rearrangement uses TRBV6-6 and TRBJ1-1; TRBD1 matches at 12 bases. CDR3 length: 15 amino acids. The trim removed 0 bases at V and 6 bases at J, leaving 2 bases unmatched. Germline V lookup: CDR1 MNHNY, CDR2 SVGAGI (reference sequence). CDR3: CASSYSGTGGSEAFF. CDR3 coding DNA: TGTGCCAGCAGTTACTCGGGGACAGGGGGCTCTGAAGCTTTCTTT.